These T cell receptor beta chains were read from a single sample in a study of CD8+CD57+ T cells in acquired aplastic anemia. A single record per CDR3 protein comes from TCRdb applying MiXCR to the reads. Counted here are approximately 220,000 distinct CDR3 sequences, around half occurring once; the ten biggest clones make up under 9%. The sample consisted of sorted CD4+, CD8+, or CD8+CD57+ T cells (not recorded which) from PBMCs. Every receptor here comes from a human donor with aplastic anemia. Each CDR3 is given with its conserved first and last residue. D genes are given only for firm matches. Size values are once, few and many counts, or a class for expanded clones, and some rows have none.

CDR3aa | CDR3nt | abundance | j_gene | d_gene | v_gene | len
CASSWGQGESEALF | TGCGCCAGCAGCTGGGGACAGGGGGAGTCTGAAGCTCTCTTT | . | TRBJ1-1 | TRBD1 | TRBV5-1 | 14
CASSVGSNQPQHF | TGCGCCAGCAGTGTCGGAAGCAATCAGCCCCAGCATTTT | many | TRBJ1-5 | . | TRBV10-1 | 13
CSARDRLAKNIQYF | TGCAGTGCTAGAGACAGATTAGCCAAAAACATTCAGTACTTC | . | TRBJ2-4 | . | TRBV20-1 | 14
CASSQGQGGSYNSPLHF | TGTGCCAGCAGCCAAGGACAGGGTGGTTCCTATAATTCACCCCTCCACTTT | . | TRBJ1-6 | TRBD1 | TRBV3-1 | 17
CASSLAEGAFF | TGTGCCAGCAGCTTAGCCGAGGGGGCTTTCTTT | many | TRBJ1-1 | . | TRBV7-6 | 11
CSAREGTPRETQYF | TGCAGTGCTAGAGAGGGGACGCCCAGGGAGACCCAGTACTTC | many | TRBJ2-5 | . | TRBV20-1 | 14
CASSLDFMEATANTGELFF | TGTGCCAGCAGCTTAGACTTCATGGAGGCGACAGCGAACACCGGGGAGCTGTTTTTT | many | TRBJ2-2 | . | TRBV7-6 | 19
CASSPLTGLHEQYF | TGCGCCAGCAGCCCACTAACAGGGTTGCACGAGCAGTACTTC | . | TRBJ2-7 | . | TRBV5-1 | 14
CSAGSGSSYNEQFF | TGCAGTGCTGGAAGCGGGAGCTCCTACAATGAGCAGTTCTTC | . | TRBJ2-1 | TRBD2 | TRBV20-1 | 14
CSAPRGDRRTNYGYTF | TGCAGTGCACCCAGGGGGGACAGAAGAACTAACTATGGCTACACCTTC | . | TRBJ1-2 | TRBD1 | TRBV20-1 | 16
CASSQDARGAGGADTQYF | TGCGCCAGCAGCCAAGATGCGAGGGGAGCGGGAGGTGCAGATACGCAGTATTTT | . | TRBJ2-3 | TRBD2 | TRBV4-1 | 18
CASSPVALSPLHF | TGTGCCAGCAGCCCCGTGGCTCTTTCACCCCTCCACTTT | . | TRBJ1-6 | . | TRBV10-3 | 13
CATRVLGYTF | TGTGCCACCAGGGTGCTTGGCTACACCTTC | many | TRBJ1-2 | . | TRBV2 | 10
CASSLDRGQNTGELFF | TGTGCCAGCAGCTTGGACAGGGGGCAAAACACCGGGGAGCTGTTTTTT | . | TRBJ2-2 | TRBD1 | TRBV7-2 | 16
CATSRDNNQPQHF | TGTGCCACCAGCAGAGATAATAATCAGCCCCAGCATTTT | many | TRBJ1-5 | . | TRBV15 | 13
CASSLSSRYEQYF | TGTGCCAGCAGCCTAAGTAGCAGGTACGAGCAGTACTTC | many | TRBJ2-7 | . | TRBV7-9 | 13
CASSLQGYSNQPQHF | TGTGCCAGCAGCTTACAGGGGTACAGCAATCAGCCCCAGCATTTT | . | TRBJ1-5 | . | TRBV7-2 | 15
CASSANRVSSGNTIYF | TGTGCCAGCAGCGCAAACAGGGTATCCTCTGGAAACACCATATATTTT | many | TRBJ1-3 | . | TRBV9 | 16
CASSYSNLFRGSMNTEAFF | TGTGCCAGCAGTTACTCGAACCTCTTCAGGGGGAGCATGAACACTGAAGCTTTCTTT | few | TRBJ1-1 | TRBD1 | TRBV6-2/TRBV6-3 | 19
CSAREGGHGANSPLHF | TGCAGTGCTAGAGAGGGGGGACACGGGGCGAATTCACCCCTCCACTTT | . | TRBJ1-6 | . | TRBV20-1 | 16
CSVGGTTSYNEQFF | TGCAGCGTTGGGGGGACTACCTCCTACAATGAGCAGTTCTTC | many | TRBJ2-1 | TRBD2 | TRBV29-1 | 14
CASSLVAGVGREQYF | TGTGCCAGCAGCTTGGTAGCGGGAGTGGGGCGCGAGCAGTACTTC | many | TRBJ2-7 | TRBD2 | TRBV5-6 | 15
CASSFGGDDEQYF | TGTGCCAGCAGCTTCGGGGGGGACGACGAGCAGTACTTC | . | TRBJ2-7 | TRBD2 | TRBV5-6 | 13
CASSIVKDSPYEQYF | TGTGCCAGTAGTATAGTGAAGGACAGTCCCTACGAGCAGTACTTC | . | TRBJ2-7 | . | TRBV19 | 15
CASRTGSRNSPLHF | TGTGCCAGTAGGACAGGGTCGCGCAATTCACCCCTCCACTTT | few | TRBJ1-6 | TRBD1 | TRBV19 | 14
CASGRVDTQYF | TGTGCCAGCGGACGGGTGGATACGCAGTATTTT | many | TRBJ2-3 | . | TRBV9 | 11
CASSLGTNSYNEQFF | TGTGCCAGCAGCCTCGGGACAAATTCCTACAATGAGCAGTTCTTC | . | TRBJ2-1 | . | TRBV7-8 | 15
CALRGGQGTDTQYF | TGTGCCCTTAGAGGTGGGCAGGGGACAGATACGCAGTATTTT | . | TRBJ2-3 | . | TRBV10-3 | 14
CASSSGEETQYF | TGTGCCAGCAGCAGCGGAGAAGAGACCCAGTACTTC | many | TRBJ2-5 | . | TRBV6-5 | 12
CASRDSMSTDTQYF | TGTGCCAGCCGGGACTCCATGAGCACAGATACGCAGTATTTT | . | TRBJ2-3 | . | TRBV19 | 14
CSVEIGAGETQYF | TGCAGCGTTGAAATAGGGGCGGGGGAGACCCAGTACTTC | . | TRBJ2-5 | . | TRBV29-1 | 13
CATSDGANTGELFF | TGTGCCACCAGTGATGGGGCCAACACCGGGGAGCTGTTTTTT | . | TRBJ2-2 | . | TRBV24-1 | 14
CASSSRLAGGRDRDNEQFF | TGTGCCAGCAGCTCGCGACTAGCGGGAGGCCGGGATAGGGACAATGAGCAGTTCTTC | many | TRBJ2-1 | TRBD2 | TRBV7-6 | 19
CASSDSGGSSTGELFF | TGTGCCAGCAGTGACTCGGGGGGTTCCAGCACCGGGGAGCTGTTTTTT | many | TRBJ2-2 | . | TRBV6-4 | 16
CASSERGQGAETQYF | TGTGCCAGCAGCGAGAGGGGACAGGGGGCTGAGACCCAGTACTTC | . | TRBJ2-5 | TRBD1 | TRBV9 | 15
CAWSPGRGGTEAFF | TGTGCCTGGAGTCCGGGCCGGGGGGGCACTGAAGCTTTCTTT | few | TRBJ1-1 | . | TRBV30 | 14
CASGIWSGTDTQYF | TGTGCCAGTGGTATATGGAGTGGCACAGATACGCAGTATTTT | . | TRBJ2-3 | . | TRBV19 | 14
CASSQDPSSGVNYEQYF | TGCGCCAGCAGCCAAGATCCGTCTAGCGGGGTTAACTACGAGCAGTACTTC | many | TRBJ2-7 | TRBD2 | TRBV4-3 | 17
CATSRDRLSGDGYTF | TGTGCCACCAGCAGAGATCGTTTGTCGGGGGATGGCTACACCTTC | many | TRBJ1-2 | . | TRBV15 | 15
CAISERTGLTTGTQYF | TGTGCCATCAGTGAACGGACAGGGTTGACCACAGGTACGCAGTATTTT | . | TRBJ2-3 | TRBD1 | TRBV10-3 | 16
CASSVSQGQGLEQYF | TGTGCCAGCAGCGTATCCCAGGGACAGGGGCTTGAGCAGTACTTC | once | TRBJ2-7 | TRBD1 | TRBV9 | 15